This T cell receptor beta chain came from a study of CD8+ T cells in alopecia areata. Overall study context: People stayed on tofacitinib for 6 to 18 months, then stopped the drug for 6 months.

The sample's treatment: oral pan-JAK inhibitor, 5-10 mg twice daily. There are a few counts of this clone. Its specificity is not known. Extracted from the samples, RNA was reverse transcribed into cDNA to serve as the sequencing template. Method: immunoSEQ multiplex PCR; TCRdb's copy keeps in-frame clones and lacks some. The table records under 200,000 clones, approximately 57% of them present only once. Findings of the study overall: Numerous clones, expanded in lesions, remained in scalp and blood during tofacitinib. Normal skin's resident alphabeta T cells are also sequenced in scalp samples. Affected lesional scalp, above all in alopecia totalis/universalis, was more clonal than normal scalp.

The V gene lost 2 bases and the J gene lost 8 bases, with 15 bases spanning the gap. Germline-derived CDR1 and CDR2 are SEHNR and FQNEAQ (reference sequence). The CDR3 length is 14 residues. The J gene is TRBJ1-2, the V gene TRBV7-9; D is unclear. Sample: CD4+ T cells sorted from blood, taken at week 24, from a patient treated with tofacitinib. The sequence derives from a human donor with alopecia areata. CDR3: CASSLSLSKPGYTF. CDR3 coding DNA: TGTGCCAGCAGCTTAAGTTTGAGTAAACCCGGCTACACCTTC.